In its sample, the clone carrying this T cell receptor beta chain was seen once. This record belongs to a study of blood T cell repertoires in COVID-19. Turning to the study itself: The origin of the acute and convalescent COVID-19 samples was the United States, Italy and Spain.

Authors' methods: How many nucleated cells were present was estimated from reference gene primer amplification. Profiling relied on immunoSEQ multiplex PCR, and the TCRdb table lists in-frame clones only, not all of them. V, J and clone size reflect that table, while D and trimming were determined from the DNA. The data contain tens of thousands of clones, 82% of them singletons. The CDR3 loop spans 13 amino acids. The germline CDR1 and CDR2 sequences are SGHNT and YYREEE (reference sequence). Trimming stripped 2 bases from V and 6 bases from J, with 11 bases between. The J gene is TRBJ1-1, the V gene TRBV5-4, with D perhaps matching TRBD1 (6 bases). This TCR came from a woman aged 60-75 years with acute or convalescent COVID-19. Sequenced input: peripheral blood. The CDR3 sequence: CASSFTGIAEAFF. As DNA, the CDR3 is TGTGCCAGCAGCTTTACAGGGATAGCTGAAGCTTTCTTT.